These T cell receptor beta chains were read from a single sample in a study of blood T cell repertoires in COVID-19. TCRdb's table, derived via immunoSEQ multiplex PCR, lists solely in-frame clones and lacks some. This repertoire shows 170,000 or so clones, 65% to 90% found once; its top ten account for about 1.6%. The sequencing input was peripheral blood. The source of these receptors is a human donor in a cohort sampled during active COVID-19. CDR3s include the opening cysteine and the closing phenylalanine or tryptophan. D genes are given only for firm matches. The listing skips clone size in some rows; elsewhere it reads once, few, many or a size class.

TRBV4-3	TRBJ2-1	TRBD2	-	TGCGCCAGCAGCCAAGAAGTAGCGGGAGGGGTTGAGCAGTTCTTC	CASSQEVAGGVEQFF
TRBV5-1	TRBJ1-2	TRBD1	-	TGCGCCAGCAGCTTGGGTCCAGATCGGACAGGGTCCTATGGCTACACCTTC	CASSLGPDRTGSYGYTF
TRBV19	TRBJ2-1	TRBD1	-	TGTGCCAGTACCCCAATAGGGGGACAGGGCCACAATGAGCAGTTCTTC	CASTPIGGQGHNEQFF
TRBV12-5	TRBJ2-5	TRBD2	-	TGTGCTAGTGTCCCGGGTAGCGGGGGACAAGAGACCCAGTACTTC	CASVPGSGGQETQYF
TRBV3-1/TRBV3-2	TRBJ1-1	TRBD1	-	TGTGCCAGCAGTCTGAAGCGGACAGGGCGCATGAACACTGAAGCTTTCTTT	CASSLKRTGRMNTEAFF
TRBV5-1	TRBJ2-6	-	-	TGCGCCAGCACCCGAGGGTTAAGCAGAACTCCCTCTGGGGCCAACGTCCTGACTTTC	CASTRGLSRTPSGANVLTF
TRBV4-1	TRBJ1-2	-	-	TGCGCCAGCAGCCAAGGGCAGACTAACTATGGCTACACCTTC	CASSQGQTNYGYTF
TRBV7-2	TRBJ2-7	TRBD2	few	TGTGCCAGCAGCTTAGTCACTAGCGGGAGTGGGGGTTCATACGAGCAGTACTTC	CASSLVTSGSGGSYEQYF
TRBV19	TRBJ1-5	-	-	TGTGCCAGTAGTACCTCGGGGGGGAAACGTCAGCCCCAGCATTTT	CASSTSGGKRQPQHF
TRBV2	TRBJ2-1	TRBD1	few	TGTGCCAGCAGTGAAGGACGGACAGGGGGAAATGAGCAGTTCTTC	CASSEGRTGGNEQFF
TRBV11-2	TRBJ2-1	TRBD2	-	TGTGCCAGCCACCTTAGCGGGGGGCCGGAGGGACTAAATGAGCAGTTCTTC	CASHLSGGPEGLNEQFF
TRBV27	TRBJ1-2	TRBD1	few	TGTGCCAGCAGTTCTGTAAGGACAGGGGGCGGCTATGGCTACACCTTC	CASSSVRTGGGYGYTF
TRBV2	TRBJ1-2	TRBD1	few	TGTGCCAGCAGTCTGCAGGGGGCAACCTATGGCTACACCTTC	CASSLQGATYGYTF
TRBV5-3	TRBJ1-5	-	-	TGTGCCAGAAGCTTGTTAGGTCGGCGGTATCAGCCCCAGCATTTT	CARSLLGRRYQPQHF
TRBV4-1	TRBJ1-3	-	-	TGCGCCAGCAGCCAGCTGGAGGGGCCAGGAAACACCATATATTTT	CASSQLEGPGNTIYF
TRBV5-4	TRBJ1-5	TRBD1	-	TGTGCCAGCAGCTTGGGAGGACAGGGGACGGGTCAGCCCCAGCATTTT	CASSLGGQGTGQPQHF
TRBV6-4	TRBJ2-7	-	once	TGTGCCCCCAAGGAGGCAGTTGCATACGAGCAGTACTTC	CAPKEAVAYEQYF
TRBV5-1	TRBJ2-7	-	-	TGCGCCAGCAGCTTGGGGTCTAACTCCTACGAGCAGTACTTC	CASSLGSNSYEQYF
TRBV28	TRBJ2-7	-	once	TGTGCCAGCAGTTCCTACAGGGGGGGCGAGCAGTACTTC	CASSSYRGGEQYF
TRBV6-5	TRBJ2-1	-	-	TGTGCCAGCTCAGAAGGGGGGGGTCCTCACAATGAGCAGTTCTTC	CASSEGGGPHNEQFF
TRBV6-2/TRBV6-3	TRBJ2-1	-	once	TGTGCCAGCAGTCGCGGGACAGCCTCCTACAATGAGCAGTTCTTC	CASSRGTASYNEQFF
TRBV27	TRBJ1-6	-	-	TGTGCCAGCAGTTTATCGCCGGGGGATAATTCACCCCTCCACTTT	CASSLSPGDNSPLHF
TRBV5-1	TRBJ2-7	-	-	TGCGCCAGCGGCCGGGACTCCAACTCCTACGAGCAGTACTTC	CASGRDSNSYEQYF
TRBV28	TRBJ2-7	TRBD2	-	TGTGCCAGCAGTTTAACTAGCGGGAGGACCACCTACGAGCAGTACTTC	CASSLTSGRTTYEQYF
TRBV6-1	TRBJ1-5	-	-	TGTGCCAGCACTTTCCAGGGTGGTAATCAGCCCCAGCATTTT	CASTFQGGNQPQHF
TRBV5-1	TRBJ2-1	TRBD1	-	TGCGCCAGCAAGGGACAGGTCTTCGATGAGCAGTTCTTC	CASKGQVFDEQFF
TRBV3-1/TRBV3-2	TRBJ1-2	TRBD1	-	TGTGCCAGCAGCCAAGATGACAAGGGGGCCTATGGCTACACCTTC	CASSQDDKGAYGYTF
TRBV24-1	TRBJ1-2	-	few	TGTGCCACCAGTACCCGGGACACGGATGGCTACACCTTC	CATSTRDTDGYTF
TRBV28	TRBJ2-3	TRBD1	-	TGTGCCAGCACCCACAGGGGAAGCACAGATACGCAGTATTTT	CASTHRGSTDTQYF
TRBV6-6	TRBJ1-4	-	-	TGTGCCAGCGTGGGGAGGGGATCACTTAAACTGTTTTTT	CASVGRGSLKLFF
TRBV21-1	TRBJ2-7	-	-	TGTGCCAGCAGCAAAGTCCAGAACGAGCAGTACTTC	CASSKVQNEQYF
TRBV10-3	TRBJ2-1	TRBD1	-	TGTGCCATCAGTGAACCACGACAGGGACCGGGTTCCTACAATGAGCAGTTCTTC	CAISEPRQGPGSYNEQFF
TRBV19	TRBJ1-3	TRBD1	once	TGTGCCAGTAGTCCCTTACAGGGGTCAAACTCTGGAAACACCATATATTTT	CASSPLQGSNSGNTIYF
TRBV9	TRBJ1-3	-	-	TGTGCCAGCAGCGTAGACCAGAGAAACACCATATATTTT	CASSVDQRNTIYF
TRBV20-1	TRBJ1-2	-	-	TGCAGTGCTAGTGCAGGGCGCCTTTCTAGCTACACCTTC	CSASAGRLSSYTF
TRBV6-2/TRBV6-3	TRBJ2-2	-	-	TGTGCCAGCAGTGACTCCCGGGCGGGCTCGAACACCGGGGAGCTGTTTTTT	CASSDSRAGSNTGELFF
TRBV4-3	TRBJ1-1	-	-	TGCGCCAGCAGCCTTGACAGGACTAACACTGAAGCTTTCTTT	CASSLDRTNTEAFF
TRBV7-7	TRBJ2-2	-	-	TGTGCTAGCAGCTCGCTAGGGGCCTCGAACACCGGGGAGCTGTTTTTT	CASSSLGASNTGELFF
TRBV29-1	TRBJ1-1	-	-	TGCAGCGCTGAGCCGGGGGGCAGGCGCACTGAAGCTTTCTTT	CSAEPGGRRTEAFF
TRBV27	TRBJ1-3	TRBD1	-	TGTGCCAGCAGTCCCTCGGAGGGGGCGCTCGGAAACACCATATATTTT	CASSPSEGALGNTIYF
TRBV5-1	TRBJ2-7	-	-	TGCGCCAGCAGCCAAACTACAGGGATCCCCTTGGACGAGCAGTACTTC	CASSQTTGIPLDEQYF
TRBV5-4	TRBJ2-7	-	-	TGTGCCAGCAGCGCGGGATCCTACTACGAGCAGTACTTC	CASSAGSYYEQYF
TRBV10-1	TRBJ1-3	-	-	TGCGCCAGCAGTGAGTCGACTGGCTCTGGAAACACCATATATTTT	CASSESTGSGNTIYF
TRBV7-2	TRBJ2-3	TRBD2	-	TGTGCCAGCAGCCCTCTAGCGGGAGGGCCCGCAGATACGCAGTATTTT	CASSPLAGGPADTQYF
TRBV4-2	TRBJ2-7	-	-	TGTGCCAGCAGCCAAGATCGTATCAGCTACGAGCAGTACTTC	CASSQDRISYEQYF
TRBV6-2/TRBV6-3	TRBJ1-5	TRBD1	-	TGTGCCAGCAGTCTTCCGGGACAGGGATATCAGCCCCAGCATTTT	CASSLPGQGYQPQHF